This passage covers 27 T cell receptor beta chains from one sample sequenced in a study of blood T cell repertoires in COVID-19. The protocol was immunoSEQ multiplex PCR, while the TCRdb copy is restricted to in-frame clones and leaves out a portion. This table holds 290,000 or so clones, 80% to 95% found once. Sequencing was performed on peripheral blood. Receptors originate from a woman in her 30s with COVID-19, enrolled during active disease.

This chain links TRBV7-6 with TRBJ1-1, with TRBD1 as a possible D gene (6 bases). V lost 5 bases to trimming and J lost 2 bases, with 15 bases between them. This CDR3 has 15 residues. Germline values: CDR1 SGHVS, CDR2 FNYEAQ. The CDR3 here is CASSKEDRPNTEAFF. As DNA, the CDR3 is TGTGCCAGCAGCAAAGAGGACAGACCTAACACTGAAGCTTTCTTT.

The J gene is TRBJ2-3, the V gene TRBV28, with TRBD2 matching 10 bases. This CDR3 has 17 residues. V gave up 3 bases and J gave up 2 bases; unmatched junction bases: 8. Germline V gives CDR1 MDHEN, CDR2 SYDVKM. The CDR3 bases are TGTGCCAGCAGTTTGGGGCGAGCGGGAGGGCCCACAGATACGCAGTATTTT. Protein: CASSLGRAGGPTDTQYF.

The genes are TRBV5-1 and TRBJ1-1, with 9 bases that match TRBD1. CDR3 size: 14 residues. V lost 7 bases and J lost 1; bases outside the gene matches: 5. Germline CDR1 is SGHRS and CDR2 is YFSETQ. CDR3 residues: CASRTQGANTEAFF. Here the CDR3 DNA reads TGCGCCAGCCGAACACAGGGGGCGAACACTGAAGCTTTCTTT.

V usage is TRBV30 and J usage is TRBJ2-3; possibly TRBD2 for D (6 bases). The CDR3 loop spans 14 amino acids. The germline CDR1 and CDR2 sequences are GTSNPN and SVGIG (reference sequence). V was clipped by 3 bases and J by 4 bases, with 14 bases between them. The CDR3 here is CAWSFAGSADTQYF. Written as DNA, the CDR3 is TGTGCCTGGAGCTTTGCGGGAAGCGCAGATACGCAGTATTTT.

CDR3 DNA: TGTGCCAGCAGCAAATCCGGGACAGGGGCCTATGGCTACACCTTC. It codes for CASSKSGTGAYGYTF. The chain links TRBV5-4 to TRBJ1-2, with 10 positions matching TRBD1. V lost 4 bases and J lost 4; bases outside the gene matches: 7. Germline CDR1 and CDR2: SGHNT and YYREEE (reference sequence). The CDR3 length is 15 residues.

The J gene is TRBJ2-3, the V gene TRBV27, with 10 bases that match TRBD1. The germline V gene has CDR1 MNHEY and CDR2 SMNVEV (reference sequence). J gave up 4 bases and V 8 bases, and 12 bases lay outside the gene matches. This CDR3 spans 16 amino acids. CDR3 in DNA: TGTGCCAGCCAGACCCGGGACAGGGGTATAGCAGATACGCAGTATTTT. Residues: CASQTRDRGIADTQYF.

This clone appeared a single time. V is TRBV27 and J is TRBJ1-1, with 11 bases aligning to TRBD1. V lost 5 bases to trimming and J lost 4 bases; unmatched junction nucleotides: 6. The germline CDR1 and CDR2 sequences are MNHEY and SMNVEV (reference sequence). The CDR3 has 15 residues. The CDR3: CASSLWTGGVTEAFF. CDR3 nucleotides: TGTGCCAGCAGTCTCTGGACAGGGGGCGTCACTGAAGCTTTCTTT.

V usage is TRBV30 and J usage is TRBJ2-1, with 9 bases identical to TRBD1. CDR3 length equals 12 residues. Germline loops: CDR1 GTSNPN, CDR2 SVGIG (reference sequence). V dropped 5 bases and J dropped 12; count of bases not matched to a gene: 8. CDR3: CAWESRGQGQFF. The CDR3 DNA follows: TGTGCCTGGGAGTCAAGGGGACAGGGGCAGTTCTTC.

This rearrangement joins TRBV5-1 to TRBJ2-2, with TRBD2 matching over 8 bases. The CDR3 runs to 14 residues. J was trimmed by 2 bases and V by 7 bases; bases with no gene match: 4. Per germline, CDR1 SGHRS and CDR2 YFSETQ. The CDR3 nucleotides are TGCGCCAGCTCCGGGGGGGTCAACACCGGGGAGCTGTTTTTT. It encodes CASSGGVNTGELFF. Full variable domain (missing parts from reference TRBV5-1 and TRBJ2-2): KAGVTQTPRYLIKTRGQQVTLSCSPISGHRSVSWYQQTPGQGLQFLFEYFSETQRNKGNFPGRFSGRQFSNSRSEMNVSTLELGDSALYLCASSGGVNTGELFFGEGSRLTVL.

This chain links TRBV5-1 with TRBJ2-1; no reliable D call. V was pared by 0 bases and J by 0 bases, with 7 bases between. This CDR3 has 15 amino acids. CDR1 is SGHRS and CDR2 is YFSETQ in the germline V gene. The CDR3 region has the DNA TGCGCCAGCAGCTTGGATCCAGGCTCCTACAATGAGCAGTTCTTC. Its protein product is CASSLDPGSYNEQFF.

The rearrangement joins TRBV27 to TRBJ2-5; 9 nucleotides match TRBD1. The CDR3 spans 14 residues. V was pared by 2 bases and J by 5 bases, with 3 bases of the junction left unmatched. In germline, CDR1 is MNHEY, CDR2 SMNVEV (reference sequence). The CDR3 here is CASSLTGGWETQYF. The CDR3 bases are TGTGCCAGCAGTTTAACAGGGGGCTGGGAGACCCAGTACTTC.

The CDR3 sequence: CASSESGRELGKLFF. DNA for the CDR3: TGTGCCAGCAGTGAATCAGGAAGGGAGCTAGGAAAACTGTTTTTT. This sequence joins TRBV25-1 and TRBJ1-4; D is undetermined. Trimming shortened V by 1 base and J by 10 bases, and 16 bases separated the two germline ends. Germline CDR1 reads MGHDK; CDR2 reads SYGVNS. CDR3 length equals 15 residues.

The chain links TRBV4-1 to TRBJ1-2; D possibly corresponds to TRBD1 (6 bases). The germline gives CDR1 MGHRA, CDR2 YSYEKL. Trimming pared 3 bases from V and 13 bases from J, leaving 21 bases between. This CDR3 spans 14 amino acids. This CDR3 is CASSQIPGHSMGTF. CDR3 sequence (DNA): TGCGCCAGCAGCCAGATCCCGGGACACTCTATGGGCACCTTC.

This chain joins TRBV7-9 and TRBJ2-2; TRBD2 matches 7 bases. This CDR3 spans 15 amino acids. CDR1 is SEHNR, CDR2 FQNEAQ, per germline (reference sequence). The ends lost 5 bases at V and 8 bases at J; junction bases unmatched: 11. In DNA, the CDR3 is TGTGCCAGCAGCCCCGGACTAGGGGAGATAGGGGAGCTGTTTTTT. It specifies CASSPGLGEIGELFF.

The chain's CDR3 is CASSLAGGSYNEQFF. The CDR3 coding sequence is TGTGCCAGCAGCTTAGCCGGAGGATCCTACAATGAGCAGTTCTTC. The V gene is TRBV11-3, the J gene TRBJ2-1; D may be TRBD2 (5 bases). Germline assignment: CDR1 SGHNT and CDR2 YENEEA. Trimming left V 1 base short and J 1 base short, with 8 bases between. This CDR3 comprises 15 residues.

V usage is TRBV29-1 and J usage is TRBJ2-7; TRBD1 aligns across 10 bases. The CDR3 loop spans 13 amino acids. With 7 bases clipped from V and 6 bases from J, the junction kept 9 bases outside the gene matches. The germline V gene encodes CDR1 SQVTM and CDR2 ANQGSEA. CDR3 residues: CSALTGGNGEQYF. The CDR3 coding sequence is TGCAGCGCTCTGACAGGGGGCAACGGCGAGCAGTACTTC.

As to this clone: Sequence at one end of the junction differs from germline and may be a read error. This sequence joins TRBV10-3 and TRBJ1-4; TRBD1 agrees at 7 bases. The CDR3 runs to 14 residues. The V gene's germline CDR1 is ENHRY and CDR2 SYGVKD. The CDR3 region is CAISESFRTGITLF. Written as DNA, the CDR3 is TGTGCCATCAGTGAGTCTTTCCGGACAGGCATCACGCTTTTT.

This chain connects TRBV9 to TRBJ2-7; 8 nucleotides line up with TRBD2. The V and J ends lost 4 bases and 2 bases, in that order; junction bases with no gene match: 5. CDR3 length: 14 amino acids. CDR1 and CDR2 from the germline V gene are SGDLS and YYNGEE. The CDR3 spells CASSPYGGAYEQYF. The CDR3 DNA sequence: TGTGCCAGCAGCCCGTACGGGGGGGCCTACGAGCAGTACTTC.

V gene TRBV16 combines with J gene TRBJ1-2; D remains unclear. CDR1 KGHSY and CDR2 FQNENV come from the germline V gene. The CDR3 loop spans 13 amino acids. V lost 3 bases, J lost 0 bases, and 5 bases lay in between. The CDR3 bases are TGTGCCAGCAGCCAGAGAACTAACTATGGCTACACCTTC. Protein sequence: CASSQRTNYGYTF.

The chain links TRBV19 to TRBJ1-5, with 7 bases lining up with TRBD1. CDR3 size: 14 residues. In germline, CDR1 is LNHDA, CDR2 SQIVND (reference sequence). The V gene end was trimmed by 8 bases and the J gene end by 5 bases; junction bases not matched to a gene: 9. CDR3 loop: CASSFGQVYQPQHF. The CDR3 DNA reads as TGTGCCAGTTCTTTCGGACAGGTCTATCAGCCCCAGCATTTT.

V usage is TRBV6-5 and J usage is TRBJ1-1; D is unresolved. CDR3 size: 13 residues. Germline V gives CDR1 MNHEY, CDR2 SVGAGI. With 8 bases removed from V and 6 bases from J, the gap between germline ends came to 16 bases. The chain's CDR3 is CASAANGLPEAFF. The CDR3 DNA reads TGTGCCAGCGCGGCCAATGGACTTCCTGAAGCTTTCTTT.

The rearrangement joins TRBV27 to TRBJ1-2; tentative D call: TRBD1 (5 bases). In germline, CDR1 is MNHEY, CDR2 SMNVEV (reference sequence). The CDR3 contains 13 residues. V gave up 6 bases and J gave up 8 bases, with 16 bases separating them. CDR3 protein: CASSETGLFGYTF. The CDR3 coding sequence is TGTGCCAGCAGCGAAACAGGACTATTCGGCTACACCTTC.

The chain is built from TRBV5-4 and TRBJ1-1; a possible D gene is TRBD1 (5 bases). This CDR3 has 14 residues. Germline CDR1 and CDR2: SGHNT and YYREEE (reference sequence). V was clipped by 0 bases and J by 5 bases, with 11 bases between them. The CDR3 nucleotides are TGTGCCAGCAGCTTGGCTGAGGCAGGGACTGAAGCTTTCTTT. Translating gives CASSLAEAGTEAFF.

The J gene is TRBJ2-1, the V gene TRBV30; 7 nucleotides match TRBD2. With V trimmed by 5 bases and J by 3 bases, 7 bases remained unmatched. The germline V gene has CDR1 GTSNPN and CDR2 SVGIG (reference sequence). The CDR3 totals 14 residues. The CDR3 is CAWLGGDSYNEQFF. The CDR3 DNA is TGTGCCTGGTTGGGGGGGGATAGCTACAATGAGCAGTTCTTC.

The genes are TRBV19 and TRBJ2-1, with D possibly being TRBD2 (6 bases). V was cut by 1 base and J by 8 bases, with 18 bases left in between. The length of the CDR3 is 16 residues. Germline V gene data show CDR1 as LNHDA and CDR2 as SQIVND (reference sequence). The DNA of the CDR3 is TGTGCCAGTAGTATAGGGTCTGGACTATCCAGGGATGAGCAGTTCTTC. As protein: CASSIGSGLSRDEQFF.

This chain joins TRBV10-3 and TRBJ1-1, with D possibly being TRBD1 (5 bases). With 0 bases removed from V and 1 base from J, the gap between germline ends came to 9 bases. The CDR3 length is 15 residues. CDR1 is ENHRY, CDR2 SYGVKD, per germline. Here the CDR3 DNA reads TGTGCCATCAGTGAGTCACGGACAAGGAACACTGAAGCTTTCTTT. It is translated as CAISESRTRNTEAFF.

This clone was counted once. The chain joins TRBV18 to TRBJ2-1; 10 nucleotides match TRBD1. The CDR3 runs to 17 residues. V gave up 3 bases and J gave up 3 bases; unmatched junction bases: 8. CDR1 is KGHSH, CDR2 LQKENI, per germline. In DNA, the CDR3 is TGTGCCAGCTCACCCCTAGAAAGGACAGGGGGCTACAATGAGCAGTTCTTC. Translation gives CASSPLERTGGYNEQFF.